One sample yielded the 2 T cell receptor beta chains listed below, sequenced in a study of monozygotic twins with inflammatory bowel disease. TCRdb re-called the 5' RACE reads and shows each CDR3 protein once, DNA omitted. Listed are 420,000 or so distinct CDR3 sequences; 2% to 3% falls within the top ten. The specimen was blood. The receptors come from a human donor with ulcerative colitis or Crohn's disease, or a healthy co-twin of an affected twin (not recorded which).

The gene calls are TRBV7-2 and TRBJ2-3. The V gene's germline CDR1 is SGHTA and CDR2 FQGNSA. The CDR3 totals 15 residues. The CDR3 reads CASSLASARTDTQYF.

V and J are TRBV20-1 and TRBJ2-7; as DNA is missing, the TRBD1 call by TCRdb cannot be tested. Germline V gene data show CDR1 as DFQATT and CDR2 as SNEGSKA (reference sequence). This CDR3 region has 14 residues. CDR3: CSAQPGQAFYEQYF.